This TCR beta chain stems from a study of blood T cell repertoires in COVID-19. Overall study: The samples span acute and convalescent COVID-19 from the United States, Italy and Spain.

V dropped 8 bases and J dropped 5 bases, with 18 bases sitting between them. In germline, CDR1 is LGHNA, CDR2 YSLEER. The CDR3 length is 15 residues. Per the authors' pipeline: For nucleated cells, counts were estimated from reference gene primer amplification. Method: immunoSEQ multiplex PCR; TCRdb's copy keeps in-frame clones and lacks some. The V and J calls and clone size come from that table; D and trimming were worked out from the DNA. The sample lists about 100,000 clones; about 80% were seen once. This clonotype was obtained from a woman in her 70s with acute or convalescent COVID-19. The chain uses TRBV4-3 and TRBJ2-2; the D gene is possibly TRBD1 (5 bases). The sequenced sample consisted of peripheral blood. The CDR3 sequence: CASAVDGALTGELFF. The CDR3 DNA follows: TGCGCCAGCGCCGTTGATGGGGCGCTTACCGGGGAGCTGTTTTTT.